The 10 T cell receptor beta chains below were found in one sample sequenced in a study of OX40 agonist ivuxolimab in advanced cancers. TCRdb's copy holds only in-frame clones and misses some; the assay was immunoSEQ multiplex PCR. The profile shows fewer than 50,000 clones, about 83% of them singletons. The source was CD4+ or CD8+ T cells sorted from blood, collected in a trial of the OX40 agonist ivuxolimab. The receptors derive from an adult with an advanced solid tumor such as melanoma, head and neck, liver or kidney cancer.

This clone was found once. The gene calls are TRBV7-8 and TRBJ2-1, with 13 nucleotides matching TRBD2. V was clipped by 0 bases and J by 7 bases; unmatched bases: 6. Germline V gene data show CDR1 as SGHVS and CDR2 as FQNEAQ. The length of the CDR3 is 17 residues. The CDR3 region is CASSLALAGGPGNEQFF. The CDR3 nucleotides read TGTGCCAGCAGCTTAGCACTAGCGGGAGGGCCGGGGAATGAGCAGTTCTTC.

This clone was observed a single time. The chain employs TRBV4-3 and TRBJ2-3, with 13 positions matching TRBD2. The germline CDR1 and CDR2 sequences are LGHNA and YSLEER. The CDR3 length is 18 residues. V gave up 5 bases and J gave up 7 bases; unmatched junction bases: 15. DNA of the CDR3: TGCGCCAGCAGCGTAGATCTCAAACTAGCGGGAGGGCCGTATACGCAGTATTTT. It specifies CASSVDLKLAGGPYTQYF.

This sequence joins TRBV7-9 and TRBJ1-5; possible D gene TRBD1, 5 bases. The CDR3 length is 15 residues. Deletions cut 3 bases from V and 7 bases from J, with 16 bases between. Germline V gene data show CDR1 as SEHNR and CDR2 as FQNEAQ (reference sequence). CDR3 sequence: CASSFGTAGSQPQHF. DNA of the CDR3: TGTGCCAGCAGCTTTGGGACTGCAGGGTCCCAGCCCCAGCATTTT.

This chain uses TRBV15 with TRBJ2-3; D is perhaps TRBD2 (6 bases). This CDR3 contains 14 residues. Germline V CDR1 and CDR2: LNHNV, YYDKDF (reference sequence). V lost 1 base and J 1 base, leaving 6 bases between the germline ends. This chain's CDR3 is CATSRAGGTDTQYF. CDR3 in DNA: TGTGCCACCAGCAGAGCGGGGGGCACAGATACGCAGTATTTT.

This clone was observed a single time. The chain couples TRBV19 to TRBJ1-1; possibly TRBD1 for D (5 bases). The ends were cut back, 6 bases at V and 4 bases at J, with 9 bases in the middle. The length of the CDR3 is 12 residues. The germline CDR1 and CDR2 sequences are LNHDA and SQIVND (reference sequence). Written as DNA, the CDR3 is TGTGCCAGTAGGGCAGGGAGCACTGAAGCTTTCTTT. This sequence encodes CASRAGSTEAFF. The variable domain in full, completed from reference TRBV19 and TRBJ1-1, reads DGGITQSPKYLFRKEGQNVTLSCEQNLNHDAMYWYRQDPGQGLRLIYYSQIVNDFQKGDIAEGYSVSREKKESFPLTVTSAQKNPTAFYLCASRAGSTEAFFGQGTRLTVV.

Only a few counts were recorded for this clone. This chain links TRBV7-2 with TRBJ1-5; no clear D gene. Trimming left V 1 base short and J 0 bases short, with 7 bases between. Germline values: CDR1 SGHTA, CDR2 FQGNSA. CDR3 length: 15 amino acids. CDR3: CASSLVEGSNQPQHF. CDR3 coding DNA: TGTGCCAGCAGCTTAGTGGAAGGTAGCAATCAGCCCCAGCATTTT.

CDR3 DNA sequence: TGTGCCAGCAGCCCCTACGGTGACTCTGGAAACACCATATATTTT. Translated, it gives CASSPYGDSGNTIYF. The rearrangement uses TRBV9 and TRBJ1-3; D is ambiguous. Germline V lookup: CDR1 SGDLS, CDR2 YYNGEE. The germline V and J ends were trimmed by 4 bases and 0 bases, with 11 bases remaining between them. The CDR3 loop spans 15 amino acids.

The rearrangement joins TRBV14 to TRBJ2-7; D not resolved. The CDR3 has 16 amino acids. The germline V gene encodes CDR1 SGHDN and CDR2 FVKESK. V lost 2 bases and J 2 bases, leaving 16 bases between the germline ends. As DNA, the CDR3 is TGTGCCAGCAGCCAATCGGCACTTTTGAGAACCTACGAGCAGTACTTC. It is translated as CASSQSALLRTYEQYF.

This clone was observed once. The V gene is TRBV19, the J gene TRBJ2-7, with TRBD1 as a possible D gene (6 bases). V was pared by 7 bases and J by 1 base, with 17 bases between. In germline, CDR1 is LNHDA, CDR2 SQIVND (reference sequence). The CDR3 sequence is 15 residues long. CDR3 nucleotides: TGTGCCAGTACATGGGACACAACCCAATCCTACGAGCAGTACTTC. Its protein is CASTWDTTQSYEQYF.

This sequence joins TRBV9 and TRBJ2-1; 8 bases map to TRBD1. Germline trimming cut 3 bases from V and 8 bases from J; bases unmatched to any gene: 7. CDR3 length equals 14 residues. Germline CDR1 SGDLS, CDR2 YYNGEE. CDR3 coding DNA: TGTGCCAGCAGCGAGGACAGGGAGGAGGATGAGCAGTTCTTC. This encodes CASSEDREEDEQFF. Combining the CDR3 with reference TRBV9 and TRBJ2-1 gives the whole variable domain DSGVTQTPKHLITATGQRVTLRCSPRSGDLSVYWYQQSLDQGLQFLIQYYNGEERAKGNILERFSAQQFPDLHSELNLSSLELGDSALYFCASSEDREEDEQFFGPGTRLTVL.